These 14 T cell receptor beta chains share one sample of origin, sequenced in a study of T cell clones after liver transplantation. TCRdb's table, derived via immunoSEQ multiplex PCR, lists solely in-frame clones and lacks some. The profile shows about 60,000 clones, roughly two thirds of them singletons. Specimen: CD4+ T cells from blood, collected before liver transplant. The receptors derive from a human donor who received a liver transplant.

The sample holds one count of this clone. The chain couples TRBV2 to TRBJ2-5; TRBD2 matches at 15 bases. The CDR3 has 15 amino acids. Germline trimming cut 7 bases from V and 5 bases from J; bases unmatched to any gene: 5. The V gene's germline CDR1 is SNHLY and CDR2 FYNNEI. The CDR3 bases are TGTGCCAGCATTCGGACTAGCGGGGGGGCCGAGACCCAGTACTTC. It yields the protein CASIRTSGGAETQYF.

This chain links TRBV30 with TRBJ1-3; tentatively, D is TRBD1 (5 bases). The germline V gene encodes CDR1 GTSNPN and CDR2 SVGIG (reference sequence). The CDR3 has 14 amino acids. CDR3 coding DNA: TGTGCTTGGGACGCTGCGGAGGGGCGAAACACCATATATTTT. Residues: CAWDAAEGRNTIYF.

This chain uses TRBV28 with TRBJ1-5, with D tentatively TRBD1 (6 bases). From germline, CDR1 is MDHEN and CDR2 SYDVKM. V gave up 1 base and J gave up 7 bases, with 17 bases separating them. This CDR3 has 16 amino acids. The DNA of the CDR3 is TGTGCCAGCAGTTTATCCGCAGGGGCCGGGGGGCAGCCCCAGCATTTT. Its protein product is CASSLSAGAGGQPQHF.

This clone was observed once. V gene TRBV28 combines with J gene TRBJ1-4; weak D call: TRBD1 (6 bases). CDR1 MDHEN and CDR2 SYDVKM come from the germline V gene. V lost 3 bases and J lost 10, with 15 bases in between. The CDR3 contains 14 residues. This chain's CDR3 is CASSLPAGVPKLFF. The CDR3 DNA is TGTGCCAGCAGTTTGCCCGCAGGGGTCCCAAAACTGTTTTTT.

The chain couples TRBV5-1 to TRBJ2-7; TRBD2 agrees at 13 bases. V lost 4 bases and J lost 0; bases outside the gene matches: 7. This CDR3 contains 17 residues. Germline V gene sequence: CDR1 SGHRS, CDR2 YFSETQ. The DNA for the CDR3 is TGCGCCAGCAGCGTCGGACTAGCGGGGGCTTTCTCCTACGAGCAGTACTTC. Its protein is CASSVGLAGAFSYEQYF. The full variable domain, completed using reference TRBV5-1 and TRBJ2-7, is KAGVTQTPRYLIKTRGQQVTLSCSPISGHRSVSWYQQTPGQGLQFLFEYFSETQRNKGNFPGRFSGRQFSNSRSEMNVSTLELGDSALYLCASSVGLAGAFSYEQYFGPGTRLTVT.

The V call is TRBV5-6, the J call TRBJ2-7; D remains ambiguous. From germline, CDR1 is SGHDT and CDR2 YYEEEE. The CDR3 consists of 14 residues. V lost 0 bases and J lost 3, with 10 bases in between. CDR3 DNA sequence: TGTGCCAGCAGCTTGGCGCCAGTTGTCTACGAGCAGTACTTC. It translates to CASSLAPVVYEQYF.

The V call is TRBV2, the J call TRBJ2-6, with D hard to call. The V gene's germline CDR1 is SNHLY and CDR2 FYNNEI. The V and J ends lost 4 bases and 12 bases respectively, with 10 bases between them. The CDR3 extends over 12 amino acids. CDR3 sequence reads: CASSVGATVLTF. As DNA, the CDR3 is TGTGCCAGCAGTGTTGGAGCTACCGTCCTGACTTTC.

This clone qualifies as medium-sized. The gene calls are TRBV20-1 and TRBJ1-2; D may be TRBD1 (5 bases). Germline CDR1 and CDR2: DFQATT and SNEGSKA (reference sequence). Trimming cost V 3 bases and J 7 bases, with 9 bases left between them. The CDR3 is 11 residues long. The CDR3 bases are TGCAGTGCTAGCAGGGCTGGTGGCTACACCTTC. As protein: CSASRAGGYTF.

The rearrangement uses TRBV6-1 and TRBJ1-5; 9 bases are shared with TRBD1. The J segment lost 6 bases and the V segment lost 3 bases, leaving 0 bases of the junction unmatched. The CDR3 runs 13 residues. Per the germline V gene, CDR1 is MNHNS and CDR2 is SASEGT. CDR3 coding DNA: TGTGCCAGCAGTGAGACAGGGGGTCAGCCCCAGCATTTT. Amino acids: CASSETGGQPQHF.

In DNA, the CDR3 is TGTGCCAGCAGTTCCGGACAGGGGACTGAAGCTTTCTTT. Amino acid sequence: CASSSGQGTEAFF. This chain links TRBV28 with TRBJ1-1, with TRBD1 identical over 9 bases. CDR1 is MDHEN, CDR2 SYDVKM, per germline. Germline trimming cut 4 bases from V and 5 bases from J; bases unmatched to any gene: 2. This CDR3 is 13 amino acids long.

This clone was observed a single time. This chain links TRBV4-2 with TRBJ2-1; TRBD2 agrees at 14 bases. This CDR3 spans 18 amino acids. J lost 8 bases, V lost 2 bases, and 11 bases had no gene match. From germline, CDR1 is LGHNA and CDR2 YNFKEQ. The CDR3 sequence is CASSQPSRTSGGSYEQFF. The CDR3 nucleotides are TGTGCCAGCAGCCAACCCTCCCGGACTAGCGGGGGGAGTTATGAGCAGTTCTTC.

The V and J genes are TRBV30 and TRBJ2-2; 10 bases are shared with TRBD2. V was clipped by 1 base and J by 3 bases; unmatched bases: 5. Germline CDR1 reads GTSNPN; CDR2 reads SVGIG (reference sequence). CDR3 length equals 16 residues. In nucleotides, the CDR3 is TGTGCCTGGAGTGGAAAAGCGGGGGGGTACACCGGGGAGCTGTTTTTT. It is translated as CAWSGKAGGYTGELFF.

The chain combines TRBV30 with TRBJ2-5; 9 nucleotides line up with TRBD1. V shed 4 bases and J 0 bases; nucleotides not matched to a gene: 6. The germline CDR1 and CDR2 sequences are GTSNPN and SVGIG (reference sequence). There are 15 residues in the CDR3. CDR3 residues: CAWNMGQGYQETQYF. The CDR3 bases are TGTGCCTGGAATATGGGACAGGGCTACCAAGAGACCCAGTACTTC.

V is TRBV4-1 and J is TRBJ1-2; TRBD1 aligns across 9 bases. Germline CDR1 and CDR2: MGHRA and YSYEKL. There are 13 residues in the CDR3. With V trimmed by 4 bases and J by 5 bases, 2 bases remained unmatched. The CDR3 is CASSRGQGYGYTF. The CDR3 nucleotides read TGCGCCAGCAGCCGCGGACAGGGGTATGGCTACACCTTC.